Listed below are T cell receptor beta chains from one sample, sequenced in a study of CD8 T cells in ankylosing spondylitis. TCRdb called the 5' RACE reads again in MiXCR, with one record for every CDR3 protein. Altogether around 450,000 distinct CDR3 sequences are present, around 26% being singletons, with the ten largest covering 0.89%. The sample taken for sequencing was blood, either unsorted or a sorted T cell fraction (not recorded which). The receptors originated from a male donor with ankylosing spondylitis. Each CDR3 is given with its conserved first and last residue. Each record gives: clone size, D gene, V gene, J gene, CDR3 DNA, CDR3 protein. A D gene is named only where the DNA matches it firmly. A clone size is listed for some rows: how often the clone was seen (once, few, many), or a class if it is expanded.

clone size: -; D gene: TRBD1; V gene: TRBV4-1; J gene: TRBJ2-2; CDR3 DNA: TGCGCCAGCAGCCGGGGACAGGGGGCGAACACCGGGGAGCTGTTTTTT; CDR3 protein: CASSRGQGANTGELFF
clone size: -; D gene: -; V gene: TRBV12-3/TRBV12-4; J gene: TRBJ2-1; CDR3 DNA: TGTGCCAGCAGTTTATCCAATGAGCTGTTCTTC; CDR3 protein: CASSLSNELFF
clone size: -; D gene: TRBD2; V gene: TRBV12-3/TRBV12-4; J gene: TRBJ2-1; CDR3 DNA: TGTGCCAGCAGTTTAAGAGCGGGGGGCCCCAATGAGCAGTTCTTC; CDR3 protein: CASSLRAGGPNEQFF
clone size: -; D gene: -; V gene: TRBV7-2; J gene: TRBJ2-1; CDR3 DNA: TGTGCCAGCAGCTTCGGGCCCCTGGGATACAATGAGCAGTTCTTC; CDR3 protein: CASSFGPLGYNEQFF
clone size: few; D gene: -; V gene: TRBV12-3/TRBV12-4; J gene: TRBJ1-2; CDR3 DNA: TGTGCCAGCAGGCTTGCCGGGACATTGGTGGGTGGCTACACCTTC; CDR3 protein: CASRLAGTLVGGYTF
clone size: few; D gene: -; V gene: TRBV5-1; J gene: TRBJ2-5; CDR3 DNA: TGCGCCAGCAGCTTGGGGTCCCATGAGACCCAGTACTTC; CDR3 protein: CASSLGSHETQYF
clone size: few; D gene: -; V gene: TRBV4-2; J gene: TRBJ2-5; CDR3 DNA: TGTGCCAGCAGCCAAGGCGGCTCCGAAGAGACCCAGTACTTC; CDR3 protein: CASSQGGSEETQYF
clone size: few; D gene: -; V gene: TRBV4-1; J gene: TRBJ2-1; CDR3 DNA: TGCGCCAGCAGCCAAGAAAGGGACTACAATGAGCAGTTCTTC; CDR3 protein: CASSQERDYNEQFF
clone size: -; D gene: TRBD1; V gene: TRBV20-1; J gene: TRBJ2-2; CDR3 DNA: TGCAGTGCCCCTCGACAGGGGGACACCGGGGAGCTGTTTTTT; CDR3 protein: CSAPRQGDTGELFF
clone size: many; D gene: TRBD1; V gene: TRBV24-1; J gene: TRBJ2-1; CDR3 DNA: TGTGCCACCAGTGATCCCGGGACAGGGTCCTACAATGAGCAGTTCTTC; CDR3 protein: CATSDPGTGSYNEQFF
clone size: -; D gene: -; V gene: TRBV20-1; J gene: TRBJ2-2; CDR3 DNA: TGCAGTGCTAGCCGACGACAGGGAGGGACCGGGGAGCTGTTTTTT; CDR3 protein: CSASRRQGGTGELFF
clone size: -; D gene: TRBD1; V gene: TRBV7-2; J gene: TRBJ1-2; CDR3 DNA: TGTGCCAGCAGCCCGGGGACAGGGGGTTTTTATGGCTACACCTTC; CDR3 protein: CASSPGTGGFYGYTF
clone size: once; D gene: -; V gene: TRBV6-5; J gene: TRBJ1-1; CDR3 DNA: TGTGCCAGCAGTTACCGCGGGTTAGGCACTGAAGCTTTCTTT; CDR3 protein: CASSYRGLGTEAFF
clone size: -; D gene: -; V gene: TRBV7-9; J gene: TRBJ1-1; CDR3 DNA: TGTGCCAGCAGCAGCCGGGACCAACGCCGGGCTTTCTTT; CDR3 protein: CASSSRDQRRAFF
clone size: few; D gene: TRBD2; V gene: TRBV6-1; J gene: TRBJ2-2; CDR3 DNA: TGTGCCAGCCAACTAGCGCTGAACACCGGGGAGCTGTTTTTT; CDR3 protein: CASQLALNTGELFF
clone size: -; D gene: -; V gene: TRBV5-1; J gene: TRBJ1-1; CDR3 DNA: TGCGCCAGCAGCTTGACAAGTCTGAACACTGAAGCTTTCTTT; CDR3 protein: CASSLTSLNTEAFF
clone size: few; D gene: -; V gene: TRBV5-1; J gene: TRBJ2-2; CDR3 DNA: TGCGCCAGCACCGCCGACTACAACACCGGGGAGCTGTTTTTT; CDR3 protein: CASTADYNTGELFF
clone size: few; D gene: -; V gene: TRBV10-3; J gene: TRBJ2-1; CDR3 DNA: TGTGCCATCAGTGAGTCAACAGGGAATACAATGAGGCAGTTCTTC; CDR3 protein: CAISESTGNTMRQFF
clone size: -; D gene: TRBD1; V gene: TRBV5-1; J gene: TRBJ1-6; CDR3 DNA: TGCGCCAGCAGCGGGGGACAGGGCGGTTCACCCCTCCACTTT; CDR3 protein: CASSGGQGGSPLHF